This T cell receptor (beta chain) was recorded in a study of human T cells and chemical hapten exposure (dated by TCRdb to about 2021). Looking at the study overall: For sensitization, 2% DPC in acetone was applied to a 2 cm by 2 cm area of upper inner arm skin. Throughout the study period of roughly five months, patients also received therapeutic DPC doses to the scalp every week. Patch tests used Finn chambers with 0.01% DPC on the upper back, scored after 6 days by International Contact Dermatitis Research Group standards. The patient cohort, mostly female, included alopecia areata with under or over 50% scalp involvement, alopecia totalis and alopecia universalis. Libraries were pooled for sequencing, and variation in per-sample TCR yields was attributed mainly to small differences in library volumes within the pool. Peripheral blood TCR repertoire changes were tracked in vivo in alopecia patients during primary and secondary sensitization to the hapten diphenylcyclopropenone (DPC). Blood was sampled from patients pre-sensitization (week 0) and at 2, 6 and about 24 weeks after DPC sensitization. Roughly 30 alopecia patients gave blood for TCR sequencing at one to four time points (pre-sensitization, 2, 6 and 24 weeks). Study-wide findings and limitations: Repeated subsampling changed both the strength of the expansion versus patch-test correlation and the threshold at which the correlation became significant. Alopecia, a presumed autoimmune disease, was present in all patients, so the immune response of the patients might differ from that of healthy individuals. Expanded TCRs formed significantly more large CDR3 similarity clusters than pre-sensitization or healthy control sets, consistent with antigen-driven responses. No change with DPC sensitization was found in the number of TCRs above 1 in 1000 frequency, and no evidence of global repertoire structure alterations was found. Patch test score correlated positively with the number of PT1 expanded TCRs, reaching significance at thresholds 8, 16 and 32 but not at 4.

In the germline V gene (reference sequence), CDR1 corresponds to DFQATT and CDR2 to SNEGSKA. The CDR3 numbers 14 residues from cysteine through phenylalanine. Of the read, only the CDR3 DNA is kept; its 42 bases are in frame from base 1. Relative to germline, V is 0 bases shorter and J is 1 base shorter, with 9 bases between their ends. Read against the paper, the sample's time point label means: patch test 2, 6 weeks after DPC sensitization. What the treatment or condition label conveys for this sample: therapeutic diphenylcyclopropenone sensitization with weekly scalp DPC. At every patch-test visit, the blood draw took place before the patch test was put on. To be eligible, patients had to be aged 18 to 70, diagnosed with alopecia and judged suitable for DPC therapy, while pregnant patients were excluded. Total RNA was extracted from unfractionated whole blood that had been collected in Tempus Blood RNA tubes.

This clonotype was observed many times. What this receptor recognizes is not known. Base qualities were left out, and no much larger clone turns up one base away. The library was obtained by RACE. Sequencing used a NextSeq 500. Library preparation attached unique molecular identifiers to individual cDNA molecules for quantitative, reproducible TCR counting. Both TCR alpha and TCR beta chains were sequenced from each blood RNA sample. On the authors' methods: The median number of TCRs per sample was around 100,000, ranging from roughly 20,000 to 700,000. V, J and CDR3 annotation of the TCR reads was performed with the Decombinator software suite. For PS versus PT1 abundance plots, all samples were subsampled to the same number of TCRs (28,000). Expanded TCRs were defined as absent before sensitization and observed at least eight times at the 2-week time point. TCRdb redid the processing of the public reads, applying fastp at Q25 and MiXCR, and retained in-frame beta chains. Rows matching on CDR3 protein sequence are summarized as one entry with the most common DNA and genes. None of the V and J calls come from the authors' own analysis; TCRdb made them. This sample lists some 100,000 distinct CDR3 sequences; around 9.3% were detected once. The top ten constitute approximately 2.2% of the sample.

Sequences were derived from whole blood, sampled in connection with sensitization to the hapten diphenylcyclopropenone (DPC). This sequence was found in a woman aged 40 to 55 with alopecia areata. Some clones in this sample may be carry-over from other donors' samples. The chain couples TRBV20-1 to TRBJ2-5; the D gene could be either TRBD1 or TRBD2, each agreeing at 5 bases. CDR3 loop: CSARDTGTQETQYF. The DNA reads TGCAGTGCTAGAGATACGGGGACCCAAGAGACCCAGTACTTC.